Listed below are T cell receptor beta chains from one sample, sequenced in a study of human T cells and chemical hapten exposure. TCRdb itself ran the RACE reads through MiXCR, one entry per CDR3 protein. The data show 280,000 or so distinct CDR3 sequences, approximately 8% seen once. The sequences come from whole blood, collected in connection with sensitization to the hapten diphenylcyclopropenone (DPC). The source of these receptors is a man between 18 and 29 years old with alopecia areata. Some clones in this sample may be carry-over from other donors' samples. Both conserved end residues are part of each CDR3. A D gene is named only where the DNA matches it firmly. Clone size is given for some rows only: seen once, a few or many times, or a class if the clone is expanded.

d_call clone_size j_call v_call cdr3_aa cdr3_nt
. few TRBJ2-6 TRBV7-3 CATALGGLRTGANVLTF TGTGCCACCGCTCTTGGGGGACTGAGGACTGGGGCCAACGTCCTGACTTTC
. . TRBJ2-2 TRBV4-3 CASSQDELGAGELFF TGCGCCAGCAGCCAAGACGAGCTAGGAGCCGGGGAGCTGTTTTTT
. many TRBJ2-5 TRBV5-6 CASSLVAGRSQETQYF TGTGCCAGCAGCTTGGTGGCGGGAAGGTCCCAAGAGACCCAGTACTTC
TRBD1 . TRBJ1-4 TRBV27 CASSPTGQRNEKLFF TGTGCCAGCAGTCCTACGGGACAGAGGAATGAAAAACTGTTTTTT
TRBD1 once TRBJ1-1 TRBV20-1 CSARDRTGGITEAFF TGCAGTGCTAGAGACAGGACAGGGGGAATCACTGAAGCTTTCTTT
. few TRBJ1-2 TRBV10-3 CAISEPNSYGYTF TGTGCCATCAGTGAGCCAAACAGCTATGGCTACACCTTC
. . TRBJ2-1 TRBV6-2/TRBV6-3 CASSPPAADRFF TGTGCCAGCAGTCCCCCGGCAGCGGATCGGTTCTTC
TRBD2 few TRBJ2-5 TRBV5-1 CASSTSSGGAEKTQYF TGCGCCAGCAGCACCTCTAGCGGGGGGGCCGAGAAGACCCAGTACTTC
TRBD1 . TRBJ1-1 TRBV29-1 CSVVGQGATIAFF TGCAGCGTTGTGGGACAGGGGGCTACGATAGCTTTCTTT
. . TRBJ2-7 TRBV12-3/TRBV12-4 CASSLNTGSSYEQYF TGTGCCAGCAGTTTGAATACAGGGAGTTCCTACGAGCAGTACTTC
. few TRBJ2-3 TRBV29-1 CSVEDRVPRGQYF TGCAGCGTTGAAGACCGGGTCCCGCGGGGGCAGTATTTT
. . TRBJ1-2 TRBV20-1 CSARDLRTWYGYTF TGCAGTGCTAGAGATCTCCGGACCTGGTATGGCTACACCTTC
TRBD1 . TRBJ2-5 TRBV6-6 CASKPTGGQETQYF TGTGCCAGCAAACCGACAGGGGGACAAGAGACCCAGTACTTC
. . TRBJ2-3 TRBV7-2 CASSLASGSDTQYF TGTGCCAGCAGCTTAGCGAGTGGGTCAGATACGCAGTATTTT
. . TRBJ1-6 TRBV6-5 CASGWGEGTPLHF TGTGCCAGCGGCTGGGGGGAAGGGACACCCCTCCACTTT
. few TRBJ1-1 TRBV14 CASGWTASTEAFF TGTGCCAGCGGATGGACGGCGAGCACTGAAGCTTTCTTT
TRBD2 few TRBJ2-2 TRBV7-2 CASSLAAGGISTGELFF TGTGCCAGCAGCTTAGCAGCGGGGGGAATTTCTACCGGGGAGCTGTTTTTT
. many TRBJ1-1 TRBV20-1 CSARNTEAFF TGCAGTGCTAGAAACACTGAAGCTTTCTTT
. . TRBJ2-5 TRBV27 CASKVGRGPGETQYF TGTGCCAGCAAGGTGGGAAGAGGGCCGGGAGAGACCCAGTACTTC
. . TRBJ2-7 TRBV7-2 CASSLPGHSTYEQYF TGTGCCAGCAGCCTCCCAGGTCATTCCACCTACGAGCAGTACTTC
. few TRBJ1-5 TRBV7-2 CASSAYSDSNQPQHF TGTGCCAGCAGCGCTTACTCAGATAGCAATCAGCCCCAGCATTTT
. few TRBJ2-5 TRBV4-3 CASSQESTGQETQYF TGCGCCAGCAGCCAAGAATCAACAGGGCAAGAGACCCAGTACTTC
. many TRBJ1-5 TRBV7-6 CASSLIGGPAQPQHF TGTGCCAGCAGCTTAATCGGGGGGCCCGCTCAGCCCCAGCATTTT
. . TRBJ2-2 TRBV9 CASSVDGSTGELFF TGTGCCAGCAGCGTAGATGGATCTACCGGGGAGCTGTTTTTT
TRBD1 few TRBJ2-1 TRBV10-3 CAISDGTETEQFF TGTGCCATCAGTGATGGGACAGAAACCGAGCAGTTCTTC
. many TRBJ1-2 TRBV5-5 CASSTETESSGYTF TGTGCCAGCAGCACTGAGACAGAATCCTCTGGCTACACCTTC
TRBD1 many TRBJ1-6 TRBV9 CASSPWTGLSSPLHF TGTGCCAGCAGCCCCTGGACAGGATTGAGTTCACCCCTCCACTTT
. . TRBJ1-1 TRBV4-2 CASSRTTIRTDNMNTEAFF TGTGCCAGCAGCCGGACCACGATAAGGACAGACAACATGAACACTGAAGCTTTCTTT
. . TRBJ2-7 TRBV9 CASSVSGETYEQYF TGTGCCAGCAGCGTATCCGGGGAGACCTACGAGCAGTACTTC
. . TRBJ2-7 TRBV2 CASSEGENGGSEQYF TGTGCCAGCAGTGAAGGAGAAAACGGGGGTAGTGAGCAGTACTTC
. . TRBJ2-6 TRBV5-5 CASSLWADQSGANVLTF TGTGCCAGCAGCTTGTGGGCGGACCAATCTGGGGCCAACGTCCTGACTTTC
TRBD1 many TRBJ2-2 TRBV11-1 CASSLGTGAGGELFF TGTGCCAGCAGCTTGGGGACAGGGGCCGGCGGGGAGCTGTTTTTT
TRBD2 few TRBJ2-1 TRBV7-9 CASSHGASGGAYNEQFF TGTGCCAGCAGCCATGGGGCTAGCGGGGGGGCCTACAATGAGCAGTTCTTC
TRBD1 . TRBJ2-5 TRBV28 CASSFSDRGFGKTQYF TGTGCCAGCAGTTTTAGTGACAGGGGGTTTGGGAAGACCCAGTACTTC
. . TRBJ1-1 TRBV6-5 CASSRGFGYTEAFF TGTGCCAGCAGCCGGGGATTCGGATACACTGAAGCTTTCTTT
. many TRBJ2-2 TRBV11-2 CASSEPQGWTNTGELFF TGTGCCAGCAGCGAGCCCCAAGGATGGACGAACACCGGGGAGCTGTTTTTT
TRBD1 . TRBJ1-1 TRBV3-1 CASSPGQGVTEAFF TGTGCCAGCAGCCCCGGACAGGGTGTCACTGAAGCTTTCTTT
. many TRBJ2-5 TRBV6-2/TRBV6-3 CASSYPEETQYF TGTGCCAGCAGTTATCCCGAGGAGACCCAGTACTTC
TRBD1 . TRBJ1-3 TRBV12-3/TRBV12-4 CASSLAYTGTGDGNTIYF TGTGCCAGCAGTTTAGCCTATACCGGGACAGGGGATGGAAACACCATATATTTT
. many TRBJ1-2 TRBV6-5 CASSRTATNYGYTF TGTGCCAGCAGTCGGACAGCGACGAACTATGGCTACACCTTC
. . TRBJ1-2 TRBV25-1 CASSELGHGAAGYTF TGTGCCAGCAGTGAATTAGGCCATGGGGCGGCCGGCTACACCTTC
. . TRBJ1-5 TRBV28 CASSRNQPQHF TGTGCCAGCAGTCGCAATCAGCCCCAGCATTTT
. many TRBJ2-3 TRBV10-3 CAISGDQGTDTQYF TGTGCCATCAGTGGGGACCAGGGCACAGATACGCAGTATTTT